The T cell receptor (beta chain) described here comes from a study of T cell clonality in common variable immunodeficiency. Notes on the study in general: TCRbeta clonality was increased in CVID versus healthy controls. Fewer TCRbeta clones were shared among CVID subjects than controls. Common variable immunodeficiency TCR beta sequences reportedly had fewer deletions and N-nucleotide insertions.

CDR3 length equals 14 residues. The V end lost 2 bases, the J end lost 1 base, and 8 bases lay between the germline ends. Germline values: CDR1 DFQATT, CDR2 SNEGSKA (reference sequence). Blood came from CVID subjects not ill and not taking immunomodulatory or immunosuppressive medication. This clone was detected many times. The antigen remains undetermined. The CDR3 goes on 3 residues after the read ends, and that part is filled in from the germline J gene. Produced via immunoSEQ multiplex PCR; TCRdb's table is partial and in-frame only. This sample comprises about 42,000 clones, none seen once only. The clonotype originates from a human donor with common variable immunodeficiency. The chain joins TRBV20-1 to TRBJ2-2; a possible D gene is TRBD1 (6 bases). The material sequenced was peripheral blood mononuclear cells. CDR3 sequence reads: CSARIRGNTGELFF. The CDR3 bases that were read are TGCAGTGCTAGAATCAGGGGGAACACCGGGGAG.